This TCR beta chain was observed in a study of robustness of blood B and T cell sequencing (dated by TCRdb to 2016 to 2019). For the study in its entirety: The study aimed to determine how much peripheral blood is needed to reliably characterize an individual's TCRbeta and IgG repertoires. In each of the approximately ten independently drawn blood samples, both the TCRbeta and the IgG repertoires were quantified. For technical replicates, two replicate TCRbeta cDNA libraries were prepared from one shared RNA pool that came from a single 10 ml draw.

Turning to this clonotype: Its antigen remains undetermined. Within one base of it there is no much larger clone, and no base qualities were kept.

Libraries were constructed by PCR. For sequencing, an Illumina MiSeq was employed. cDNA was made using SMARTScribe reverse transcriptase and a 5' template-switch oligo that added a universal priming site. Each cDNA molecule was tagged by a 12-nucleotide random unique molecular identifier (UMI) carried on the template-switch oligo. During reverse transcription, TCRbeta transcripts were targeted using chain-specific reverse primers. Leftover template-switch adapters were removed by uracil DNA glycosylase treatment, and cDNA was purified using a Qiagen MinElute kit. The first PCR ran for around 25 cycles with KAPA HiFi HotStart ReadyMix and step-out primers, divided among four 50 microliter reactions. Before further amplification, first-round PCR products were gel-purified. Illumina Nextera adapters were attached in a second roughly 8-cycle PCR, after which libraries were purified and pooled. For each TCRbeta molecule, the UMI barcode was captured by a 50-nucleotide 5' read. The study's own analysis went as follows. Reads were grouped by UMI into consensus reads using the MIGEC toolkit. PEAR was used to merge forward and reverse consensus reads, producing the final reads. A custom decontamination script removed identical UMI-sequence pairs shared across libraries, treating them as cross-sample contamination. V(D)J assignment and CDR3 extraction were performed with MIGMAP, a wrapper around IgBLAST. TCR clonotypes were defined by identical V gene, J gene and CDR3 amino acid sequence, and CDR1 and CDR2 were left unsequenced. The public reads were reprocessed in TCRdb via fastp at Q25 and MiXCR, keeping in-frame beta chains. Each entry is one CDR3 protein sequence, shown with its most common DNA and genes. These V and J calls are TCRdb output, not the study's own analysis. Counted in this sample were about 4,000 distinct CDR3 sequences; 45% to 70% of them appeared once. The ten most abundant clones make up under 30% of the sample.

Relative to germline, V is missing 1 base and J is missing 5 bases, with 8 bases of the junction outside any gene match. Per the germline V gene (reference sequence), SGHKS is the CDR1 and YYEKEE is the CDR2. The CDR3 runs 17 amino acids, cysteine and phenylalanine included. CDR3 DNA is the only sequence kept; it has 51 bases, read in frame from the first base. Overall results and qualifications from the work: Immediate fractionation was required for EDTA tubes, so the use of EDTA tubes in multi-site collections was limited. Combining 3 or 4 tubes (roughly 29-40 ml blood) brought coverage of the top 10,000 TCRbeta clonotypes close to saturation. Pooling tubes did not make the overlap of rare TCRbeta clonotypes any better, which implies that much larger blood volumes would be needed to capture those rare clonotypes. A full plateau was not reached by TCRbeta rarefaction curves, suggesting under-sequencing or many low-abundance clonotypes. Across technical replicate libraries, about 95% of the top 10,000 TCRbeta clonotypes in one library were also found in the other. The 1,000 most abundant TCRbeta clonotypes from the pooled draws were detected in every single 10 ml sample. Evidence of cross-contamination, likely from batch processing, showed up in one pair of TCRbeta libraries, so the UMI-sequence pairs shared by that pair of libraries were removed.

mRNA, which captures expressed receptors, was used instead of genomic DNA for quantification of TCRbeta repertoires. Without any cell sorting, leukocytes from the buffy coat were collected into Trizol, and RNA was extracted using the Direct-zol RNA MiniPrep Plus kit. To separate plasma, buffy coat and red blood cells, EDTA blood tubes were immediately centrifuged at 4 degrees C. Recombination joined TRBV5-5 with TRBJ2-4; a stretch of 11 junction bases matches TRBD2. The material sequenced was peripheral blood. The receptor's source is a human donor in good health. The sequenced DNA: TGTGCCAGCAGCTTGAGTAGGTGGGGACTAGCGGAAAACATTCAGTACTTC. This codes for CASSLSRWGLAENIQYF.